This T cell receptor (beta chain) came from a study of Ad26.COV2.S vaccination and SARS-CoV-2 variants. Looking at the study overall: Administration of Ad26.COV2.S was intramuscular, either once or twice 56 days apart. Findings and caveats of the study: Reported post-vaccination CD8+ and CD4+ T cell responses to spike showed substantial breadth. Measures of TCR breadth and depth may have fallen short of total T cell responses.

On this clone itself: Antigen: not known.

The CDR3 length is 14 residues. CDR1 LNHDA and CDR2 SQIVND come from the germline V gene (reference sequence). The V segment lost 10 bases and the J segment 1 base; nucleotides outside the gene matches: 4. Method: immunoSEQ multiplex PCR; TCRdb's copy keeps in-frame clones and lacks some. The table has 200,000 to 250,000 clones, roughly 90% seen once. Sample treatment: roughly 18 received Ad26.COV2.S at low or high dose, single or two shots; about 5 received placebo; per-sample allocation not given. Day 63 following the first vaccine or placebo injection was when the samples were taken. A Boston adult aged 18-55 years was the donor.

The chain links TRBV19 to TRBJ2-6, with 7 bases matching TRBD2. The sequence was collected from a person aged 18-60 years who received the Ad26.COV2.S COVID-19 vaccine or a placebo. This specimen was peripheral blood, taken in a trial of Ad26.COV2.S vaccine versus placebo. Written as DNA, the CDR3 is TGTGCCACCGGGGAGGGATCTGGGGCCAACGTCCTGACTTTC. Translating it yields CATGEGSGANVLTF.